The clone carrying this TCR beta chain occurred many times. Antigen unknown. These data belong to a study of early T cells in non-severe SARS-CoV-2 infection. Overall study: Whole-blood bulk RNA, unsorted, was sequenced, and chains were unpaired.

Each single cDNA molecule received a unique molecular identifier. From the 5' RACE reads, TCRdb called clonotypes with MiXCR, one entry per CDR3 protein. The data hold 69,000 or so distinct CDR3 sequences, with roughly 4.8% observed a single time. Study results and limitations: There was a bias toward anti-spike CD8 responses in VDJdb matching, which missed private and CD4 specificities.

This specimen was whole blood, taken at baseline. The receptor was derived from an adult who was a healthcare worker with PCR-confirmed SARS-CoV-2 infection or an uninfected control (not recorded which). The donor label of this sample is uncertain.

CDR3 nucleotides: TGTGCCAGCAGCCCCGGGGCAGGGGGTGAAAATTCACCCCTCCACTTT. As protein: CASSPGAGGENSPLHF. This rearrangement joins TRBV12-3 or TRBV12-4 to TRBJ1-6; 7 bases are shared with TRBD1. J gave up 7 bases and V 6 bases, and 12 bases lay outside the gene matches. The CDR3 is 16 residues long.